The rows below give T cell receptor beta chains drawn from one sample of a study of blood T cell repertoires in COVID-19. Profiling relied on immunoSEQ multiplex PCR, and the TCRdb table lists in-frame clones only, not all of them. The repertoire holds a few hundred thousand clones, with roughly nine tenths as singletons. The sample comprised PBMCs or T cells enriched from blood (not recorded which). The receptors derive from a woman aged 55-70 years who had recovered from COVID-19. CDR3s include the opening cysteine and the closing phenylalanine or tryptophan. A D gene is named only where the DNA matches it firmly. Only part of the rows carry a size: once, few, many, or a class if the clone is expanded.

TRBJ2-1	.	16	.	TRBV5-5	CASSQHAGEYGNEQFF	TGTGCCAGCAGCCAGCATGCAGGGGAGTATGGAAATGAGCAGTTCTTC
TRBJ1-2	TRBD1	15	few	TRBV12-5	CASGISGTGSYGYTF	TGTGCTAGTGGAATATCCGGGACAGGGAGCTATGGCTACACCTTC
TRBJ1-2	.	15	.	TRBV6-5	CASSYRGMGTYGYTF	TGTGCCAGCAGTTATAGGGGGATGGGGACCTATGGCTACACCTTC
TRBJ2-6	.	18	.	TRBV5-6	CASSFYREGTSGANVLTF	TGTGCCAGCAGCTTTTACAGGGAGGGAACCTCTGGGGCCAACGTCCTGACTTTC
TRBJ2-7	.	13	.	TRBV9	CASSVGPAGEQYF	TGTGCCAGCAGCGTAGGTCCCGCGGGGGAGCAGTACTTC
TRBJ1-2	TRBD1	14	.	TRBV4-2	CASSQTGANYGYTF	TGTGCCAGCAGTCAGACAGGGGCTAACTATGGCTACACCTTC
TRBJ2-1	.	12	.	TRBV11-3	CASRLTGAEQFF	TGTGCCAGCAGATTAACAGGAGCCGAGCAGTTCTTC
TRBJ2-5	TRBD2	13	.	TRBV30	CAWRSSGLAELDF	TGTGCCTGGAGATCATCAGGACTAGCGGAATTGGACTTC
TRBJ2-7	TRBD1	13	.	TRBV5-1	CASSKGQTYEQYF	TGCGCCAGCAGCAAGGGACAGACCTACGAGCAGTACTTC
TRBJ2-7	TRBD1	13	.	TRBV2	CASSSDRGYEQYF	TGTGCCAGCAGTTCGGACAGGGGCTACGAGCAGTACTTC
TRBJ1-4	.	16	.	TRBV7-8	CASSLVGSRSNEKLFF	TGTGCCAGCAGCTTAGTTGGGAGTAGGTCTAATGAAAAACTGTTTTTT
TRBJ2-1	.	13	once	TRBV30	CAFSKSSYNEQFF	TGTGCCTTCTCCAAGAGCTCCTACAATGAGCAGTTCTTC
TRBJ1-1	.	12	.	TRBV29-1	CSVDSLATEAFF	TGCAGCGTTGATTCCCTGGCCACTGAAGCTTTCTTT
TRBJ2-4	TRBD2	16	.	TRBV2	CASSGGGQHAKNIQYF	TGTGCCAGCAGTGGGGGGGGTCAGCATGCCAAAAACATTCAGTACTTC
TRBJ1-1	.	15	once	TRBV24-1	CATSDSGLMNTEAFF	TGTGCCACCAGTGACTCGGGACTGATGAACACTGAAGCTTTCTTT
TRBJ2-1	TRBD1	16	.	TRBV5-1	CASSQDPGQGYNEQFF	TGCGCCAGCAGCCAGGACCCGGGACAGGGTTACAATGAGCAGTTCTTC
TRBJ1-1	.	17	.	TRBV2	CASSALRVEQGPTEAFF	TGTGCCAGCAGTGCGTTAAGAGTTGAACAGGGACCCACTGAAGCTTTCTTT
TRBJ2-5	.	12	.	TRBV2	CASSDRLETQYF	TGTGCCAGCAGTGACAGGCTAGAGACCCAGTACTTC
TRBJ1-5	TRBD1	16	.	TRBV10-3	CAISPGGDRPNQPQHF	TGTGCCATCAGCCCGGGAGGGGACAGACCGAATCAGCCCCAGCATTTT
TRBJ1-6	TRBD1	15	.	TRBV7-2	CASSLGQANNSPLHF	TGTGCCAGCAGCTTGGGACAGGCAAATAATTCACCCCTCCACTTT
TRBJ2-1	TRBD2	13	once	TRBV19	CASSSGGVDEQFF	TGTGCCAGTAGTAGCGGGGGGGTCGATGAGCAGTTCTTC
TRBJ1-3	TRBD1	15	.	TRBV5-1	CASSGGGTAGNTIYF	TGCGCCAGCAGCGGCGGCGGGACAGCCGGAAACACCATATATTTT
TRBJ1-5	.	15	.	TRBV7-9	CASSGQGRGNQPQHF	TGTGCCAGCAGCGGCCAGGGGAGGGGGAATCAGCCCCAGCATTTT
TRBJ1-6	.	12	.	TRBV3-1/TRBV3-2	CASSQIQGPLHF	TGTGCCAGCAGCCAAATACAGGGCCCCCTCCACTTT
TRBJ1-2	TRBD1	15	.	TRBV2	CASTSDRGRGYGYTF	TGTGCCAGCACTAGTGACAGGGGGCGCGGCTATGGCTACACCTTC
TRBJ2-3	.	15	.	TRBV5-6	CASSRLGPSSDTQYF	TGTGCCAGCAGCCGACTAGGTCCATCATCCGATACGCAGTATTTT